A single sample gave rise to the 24 T cell receptor beta chains below, sequenced in a study of T cells in tumors after PD-1 blockade. Here immunoSEQ multiplex PCR was the method, and the copy in TCRdb shows in-frame clones only, minus some. The sample consists of roughly 33,000 clones, about 77% of them appearing once. The specimen comprised PBMCs, sampled before anti-PD-1 treatment. The receptor source for this set is a human donor with basal cell carcinoma.

V usage is TRBV29-1 and J usage is TRBJ2-5; D might be TRBD1 or TRBD2, each matching 6 bases. This CDR3 region has 13 residues. Germline loops: CDR1 SQVTM, CDR2 ANQGSEA. V was cut by 3 bases and J by 4 bases, with 12 bases left in between. For the CDR3, the DNA is TGCAGCGTTGAGAGGGGGGTACGAGAGACCCAGTACTTC. As protein: CSVERGVRETQYF. The full variable domain, in which reference TRBV29-1 and TRBJ2-5 provide the parts outside the CDR3, is SAVISQKPSRDICQRGTSLTIQCQVDSQVTMMFWYRQQPGQSLTLIATANQGSEATYESGFVIDKFPISRPNLTFSTLTVSNMSPEDSSIYLCSVERGVRETQYFGPGTRLLVL.

The gene calls are TRBV3-1 (or the pseudogene TRBV3-2) and TRBJ2-7; D not resolved. Germline CDR1 LGHDT, CDR2 YNNKEL (reference sequence). CDR3 length: 12 residues. Trimming pared 4 bases from V and 3 bases from J, leaving 7 bases between. The CDR3 nucleotides read TGTGCCAGCAGCCGGACCAGCTACGAGCAGTACTTC. This encodes CASSRTSYEQYF.

This clone was seen more than once but under ten times. The chain couples TRBV6-1 to TRBJ2-5; D not certain. The germline gives CDR1 MNHNS, CDR2 SASEGT. The germline V and J ends were trimmed by 0 bases and 14 bases, with 10 bases remaining between them. The CDR3 is 11 residues long. CDR3 sequence (DNA): TGTGCCAGCAGTGAAGCCGGCACCTCCTACTTC. This codes for CASSEAGTSYF.

In this sample, this clone turned up once. J is TRBJ2-3 and V is TRBV7-6; weak D call: TRBD2 (7 bases). The CDR3 is 14 residues long. The germline V and J ends were trimmed by 5 bases and 5 bases, with 14 bases remaining between them. CDR1 is SGHVS and CDR2 is FNYEAQ in the germline V gene. The CDR3 nucleotides read TGTGCCAGCAGCCGGAGGGGGGGCGTAGATACGCAGTATTTT. Translation: CASSRRGGVDTQYF.

The V gene is TRBV28, the J gene TRBJ2-7, with 10 bases matching TRBD2. Germline CDR1 reads MDHEN; CDR2 reads SYDVKM. CDR3 length: 16 residues. J was trimmed by 9 bases and V by 8 bases; bases with no gene match: 19. The DNA for the CDR3 is TGTGCCAGCGGGCCGGAGGTAGCGGGAGGTTTCAGGAGGCAGTACTTC. Translating it yields CASGPEVAGGFRRQYF.

In its sample, this clone was seen many times. This chain connects TRBV20-1 to TRBJ2-7; no definite D call. V was pared by 2 bases and J by 1 base, with 3 bases between. Germline CDR1 and CDR2: DFQATT and SNEGSKA (reference sequence). The CDR3 spans 11 residues. The CDR3 spells CSARTSYEQYF. The CDR3 region has the DNA TGCAGTGCTAGAACTTCCTACGAGCAGTACTTC.

The chain uses TRBV9 and TRBJ2-7; 7 bases agree with TRBD2. The junction had 6 bases not matched to a gene; V was cut back by 0 bases and J by 0 bases. Germline CDR1 SGDLS, CDR2 YYNGEE. The CDR3 covers 16 residues. The CDR3 loop is CASSVDPTSLSYEQYF. The CDR3 nucleotides read TGTGCCAGCAGCGTAGATCCGACTAGCCTCTCCTACGAGCAGTACTTC.

The rearrangement uses TRBV29-1 and TRBJ2-5; D is unresolved. CDR1 and CDR2 (germline): SQVTM, ANQGSEA. This CDR3 comprises 10 residues. Between the trimmed V and J ends, which lost 5 bases and 4 bases, there was a span of 5 bases. CDR3 region: CSVLRETQYF. The CDR3 DNA follows: TGCAGCGTTTTAAGAGAGACCCAGTACTTC.

V and J are TRBV4-3 and TRBJ1-6, with TRBD1 identical over 7 bases. The CDR3 is 15 residues long. Germline CDR1 and CDR2: LGHNA and YSLEER. V gave up 0 bases and J gave up 9 bases; unmatched junction bases: 5. The CDR3 DNA reads TGCGCCAGCAGCCAAGAGTTCAGGGGGTCTTCACCCCTCCACTTT. Its translation: CASSQEFRGSSPLHF.

The chain employs TRBV6-6 and TRBJ1-1, with D perhaps TRBD1 (5 bases). The germline V and J ends were trimmed by 2 bases and 3 bases, with 16 bases remaining between them. Looked up from germline, CDR1 is MNHNY and CDR2 is SVGAGI (reference sequence). This CDR3 has 16 amino acids. CDR3 loop: CASSYGGGAKDTEAFF. In DNA, the CDR3 is TGTGCCAGCAGTTACGGGGGAGGGGCGAAGGACACTGAAGCTTTCTTT.

The CDR3 coding sequence is TGTGCCAGCAGCCCGACAGGGAGAAATGGCTACACCTTC. As protein: CASSPTGRNGYTF. The V gene is TRBV5-6, the J gene TRBJ1-2; 7 bases are a match to TRBD1. V shed 4 bases and J 6 bases; nucleotides not matched to a gene: 6. The CDR3 totals 13 residues. In germline, CDR1 is SGHDT, CDR2 YYEEEE.

The rearrangement uses TRBV7-3 and TRBJ2-1; 7 bases are a match to TRBD1. CDR1 is SGHTA, CDR2 FQGTGA, per germline. The CDR3 has 14 amino acids. The ends lost 5 bases at V and 14 bases at J; junction bases unmatched: 15. This CDR3 reads CASSRDRDSEKKFF. The CDR3 nucleotides read TGTGCCAGCAGCCGTGACCGGGACAGCGAAAAGAAGTTCTTC. The complete variable domain, with remaining parts taken from reference TRBV7-3 and TRBJ2-1, reads GAGVSQTPSNKVTEKGKYVELRCDPISGHTALYWYRQSLGQGPEFLIYFQGTGAADDSGLPNDRFFAVRPEGSVSTLKIQRTERGDSAVYLCASSRDRDSEKKFFGPGTRLTVL.

The chain uses TRBV27 and TRBJ2-7, with D perhaps matching TRBD1 (5 bases). Deletions cut 8 bases from V and 11 bases from J, with 22 bases between. Per germline, CDR1 MNHEY and CDR2 SMNVEV (reference sequence). CDR3 size: 13 residues. CDR3 loop: CASGSEPSTEKYF. CDR3 nucleotides: TGTGCCAGCGGGTCAGAGCCTTCGACAGAGAAGTACTTC.

This rearrangement joins TRBV4-1 to TRBJ2-6; TRBD1 agrees at 7 bases. CDR3 length: 18 amino acids. Germline lookup yields CDR1 MGHRA and CDR2 YSYEKL. Trimming took 4 bases from V and 0 from J; bases not matched to a gene: 9. The DNA for the CDR3 is TGCGCCAGCAGCCCCAGAGGACAGGCTGGCTCTGGGGCCAACGTCCTGACTTTC. Translated: CASSPRGQAGSGANVLTF.

This chain links TRBV7-6 with TRBJ2-3, with D unresolved. The CDR3 is 13 residues long. V lost 6 bases and J lost 6, with 13 bases in between. The germline V gene has CDR1 SGHVS and CDR2 FNYEAQ. The CDR3 loop reads CASSSQLGDTQYF. The CDR3 nucleotides read TGTGCCAGCAGTTCTCAACTTGGGGATACGCAGTATTTT.

V is TRBV7-8 and J is TRBJ1-5; D not certain. With 6 bases removed from V and 4 bases from J, the gap between germline ends came to 13 bases. CDR3 size: 14 residues. Per germline, CDR1 SGHVS and CDR2 FQNEAQ. The CDR3 DNA follows: TGTGCCAGCAGTAGTCATCCCGGAAATCAGCCCCAGCATTTT. Translation gives CASSSHPGNQPQHF.

In this sample, this clone turned up once. The V and J genes are TRBV28 and TRBJ1-5, with 7 bases that match TRBD1. This CDR3 spans 15 amino acids. V dropped 3 bases and J dropped 3; count of bases not matched to a gene: 5. Germline-derived CDR1 and CDR2 are MDHEN and SYDVKM. CDR3: CASSLRQGDNQPQHF. The CDR3 DNA follows: TGTGCCAGCAGTTTGAGACAGGGTGACAATCAGCCCCAGCATTTT.

In its sample, this clone was seen a few times. V gene TRBV19 combines with J gene TRBJ2-6; unclear D gene. The V and J ends lost 6 bases and 0 bases respectively, with 3 bases between them. The CDR3 contains 13 residues. Germline loops: CDR1 LNHDA, CDR2 SQIVND (reference sequence). The CDR3 region has the DNA TGTGCCAGTAGGCCCTCTGGGGCCAACGTCCTGACTTTC. Its protein product is CASRPSGANVLTF.

The chain carries TRBV7-2 and TRBJ1-2; 8 bases map to TRBD1. CDR1 is SGHTA and CDR2 is FQGNSA in the germline V gene. With 5 bases clipped from V and 4 bases from J, the junction kept 9 bases outside the gene matches. This CDR3 has 15 amino acids. CDR3 in amino acids: CASSGRQGPFYGYTF. The CDR3 DNA reads as TGTGCCAGCAGCGGACGACAGGGGCCCTTCTATGGCTACACCTTC.

This chain uses TRBV5-5 with TRBJ2-1, with TRBD2 matching 10 bases. The CDR3 has 16 residues. From germline, CDR1 is SGHKS and CDR2 YYEKEE (reference sequence). Unmatched junction bases numbered 10, after V lost 0 bases and J lost 10 bases. CDR3 loop: CASSLDLLAGSGEQFF. The CDR3 coding sequence is TGTGCCAGCAGCTTGGACCTACTAGCGGGGTCTGGGGAGCAGTTCTTC. Full variable domain (rest looked up from reference TRBV5-5 and TRBJ2-1): DAGVTQSPTHLIKTRGQQVTLRCSPISGHKSVSWYQQVLGQGPQFIFQYYEKEERGRGNFPDRFSARQFPNYSSELNVNALLLGDSALYLCASSLDLLAGSGEQFFGPGTRLTVL.

The chain employs TRBV19 and TRBJ1-4; 7 bases match TRBD1. V lost 6 bases to trimming and J lost 5 bases; unmatched junction nucleotides: 9. CDR1 is LNHDA, CDR2 SQIVND, per germline (reference sequence). This CDR3 has 15 residues. This CDR3 reads CASSQYTGENEKLFF. In nucleotides, the CDR3 is TGTGCCAGTAGCCAGTATACAGGGGAAAATGAAAAACTGTTTTTT.

Here the CDR3 DNA reads TGTGCCAGCAGCGAAGAGGGGGCGCGGGACACTGAAGCTTTCTTT. This translates into CASSEEGARDTEAFF. The chain combines TRBV9 with TRBJ1-1, with TRBD1 matching over 7 bases. CDR1 and CDR2 from the germline V gene are SGDLS and YYNGEE. The CDR3 is made up of 15 amino acids. The V segment lost 3 bases and the J segment 3 bases; nucleotides outside the gene matches: 8.

The rearrangement uses TRBV4-3 and TRBJ2-3; 9 bases align to TRBD2. Looked up from germline, CDR1 is LGHNA and CDR2 is YSLEER. With V trimmed by 0 bases and J by 8 bases, 12 bases remained unmatched. The CDR3 loop spans 17 amino acids. The CDR3: CASSQDPAGGQIGTQYF. CDR3 coding DNA: TGCGCCAGCAGCCAAGATCCGGCGGGGGGGCAGATAGGTACGCAGTATTTT.

The chain uses TRBV11-1 and TRBJ1-4; possible D gene TRBD1, 5 bases. V was shortened by 3 bases and J by 8 bases, with 7 bases between the two germline ends. The CDR3 has 12 residues. Germline V gene lookup returns CDR1 SGHAT and CDR2 FQDESV (reference sequence). The CDR3 protein is CASSLTEEKLFF. The CDR3 DNA is TGTGCCAGCAGCTTGACAGAAGAAAAACTGTTTTTT.